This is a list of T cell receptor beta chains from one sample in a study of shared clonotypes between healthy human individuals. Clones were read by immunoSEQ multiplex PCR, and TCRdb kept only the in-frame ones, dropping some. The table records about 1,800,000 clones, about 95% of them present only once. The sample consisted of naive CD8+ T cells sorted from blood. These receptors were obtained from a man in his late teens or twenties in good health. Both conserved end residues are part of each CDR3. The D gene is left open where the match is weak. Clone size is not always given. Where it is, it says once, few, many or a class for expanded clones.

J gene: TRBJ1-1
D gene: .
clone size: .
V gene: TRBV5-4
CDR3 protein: CASSYWGGETFF
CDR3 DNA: TGTGCCAGCAGTTATTGGGGCGGGGAAACTTTCTTT

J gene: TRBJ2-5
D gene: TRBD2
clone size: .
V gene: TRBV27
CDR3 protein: CASSAGGPQETQYF
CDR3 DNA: TGTGCCTCATCAGCGGGGGGTCCCCAAGAGACCCAGTACTTC

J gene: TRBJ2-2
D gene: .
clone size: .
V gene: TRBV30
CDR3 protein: CAWSAGPYTGELFF
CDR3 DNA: TGTGCCTGGAGCGCGGGGCCGTACACCGGGGAGCTGTTTTTT

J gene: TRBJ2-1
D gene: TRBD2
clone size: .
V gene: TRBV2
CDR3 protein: CASSLGLAEQFF
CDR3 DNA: TGTGCCAGCAGTCTAGGACTAGCGGAGCAGTTCTTC

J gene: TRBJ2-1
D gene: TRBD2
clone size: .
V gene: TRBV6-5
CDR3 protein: CASSYSLAGPNEQFF
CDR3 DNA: TGTGCCAGCAGTTACTCCCTAGCGGGGCCCAATGAGCAGTTCTTC

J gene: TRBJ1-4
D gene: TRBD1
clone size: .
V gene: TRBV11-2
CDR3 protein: CASSLGGQPTNEKLFF
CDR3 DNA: TGTGCCAGCAGCTTGGGGGGACAGCCGACTAATGAAAAACTGTTTTTT

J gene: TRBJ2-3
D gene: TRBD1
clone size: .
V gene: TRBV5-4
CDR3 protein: CASSLPGQGLADTQYF
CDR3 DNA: TGTGCCAGCAGCTTGCCGGGACAGGGTCTTGCAGATACGCAGTATTTT

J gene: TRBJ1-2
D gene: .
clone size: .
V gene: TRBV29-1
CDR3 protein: CSVRPTTPGPQKEGYTF
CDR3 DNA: TGCAGCGTCCGACCGACGACCCCGGGTCCCCAAAAAGAGGGCTACACCTTC

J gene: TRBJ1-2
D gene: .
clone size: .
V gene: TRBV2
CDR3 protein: CASGGLGDPGYTF
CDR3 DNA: TGTGCCAGCGGGGGACTTGGGGATCCTGGCTACACCTTC

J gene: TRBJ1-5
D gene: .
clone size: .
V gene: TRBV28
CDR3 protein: CASSLSGIPQPQHF
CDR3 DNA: TGTGCCAGCAGTTTGAGTGGCATCCCTCAGCCCCAGCATTTT

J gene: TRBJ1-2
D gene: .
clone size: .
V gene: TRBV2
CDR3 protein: CASSDQETYGYTF
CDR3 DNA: TGTGCCAGCAGTGACCAGGAGACCTATGGCTACACCTTC

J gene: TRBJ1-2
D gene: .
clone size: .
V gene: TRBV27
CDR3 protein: CASSLSASTVYGYTF
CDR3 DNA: TGTGCCAGCAGTTTATCGGCGTCCACGGTTTATGGCTACACCTTC

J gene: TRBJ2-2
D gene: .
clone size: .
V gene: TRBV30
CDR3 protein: CAWSAGDTGELFF
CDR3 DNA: TGTGCCTGGAGTGCCGGGGACACCGGGGAGCTGTTTTTT

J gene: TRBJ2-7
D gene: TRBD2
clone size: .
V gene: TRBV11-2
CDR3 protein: CASTGLAGGGIEQYF
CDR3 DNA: TGTGCCAGCACCGGACTAGCGGGAGGTGGTATCGAGCAGTACTTC

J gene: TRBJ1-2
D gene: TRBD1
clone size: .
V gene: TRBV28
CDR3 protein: CASSLAARGQGGDGYTF
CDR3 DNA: TGTGCCAGCAGTTTAGCCGCGCGGGGACAGGGTGGGGATGGCTACACCTTC

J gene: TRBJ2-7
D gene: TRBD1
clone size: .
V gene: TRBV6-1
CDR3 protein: CASSDRVRYEQYF
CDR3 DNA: TGTGCCAGCAGCGACAGGGTGCGCTACGAGCAGTACTTC

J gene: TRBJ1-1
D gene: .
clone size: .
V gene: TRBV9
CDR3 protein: CASSSGGDTEAFF
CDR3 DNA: TGTGCCAGCAGTAGTGGAGGGGACACTGAAGCTTTCTTT

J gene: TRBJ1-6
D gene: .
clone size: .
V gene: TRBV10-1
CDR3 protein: CASSESIILPLHF
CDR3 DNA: TGCGCCAGCAGTGAGAGCATTATCCTACCCCTCCACTTT

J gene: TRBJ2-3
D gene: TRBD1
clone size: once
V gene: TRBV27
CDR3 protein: CASSLSPGQGAGDTQYF
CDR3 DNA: TGTGCCAGCAGTTTATCTCCTGGACAGGGGGCAGGAGATACGCAGTATTTT

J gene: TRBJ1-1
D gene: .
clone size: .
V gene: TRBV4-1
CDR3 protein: CASSPDLGVLNTEAFF
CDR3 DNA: TGCGCCAGCAGCCCTGACCTCGGGGTGCTGAACACTGAAGCTTTCTTT

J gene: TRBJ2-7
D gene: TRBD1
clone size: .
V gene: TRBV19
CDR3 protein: CASRSDRVVSYEQYF
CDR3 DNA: TGTGCCAGTAGATCGGACAGGGTGGTATCCTACGAGCAGTACTTC

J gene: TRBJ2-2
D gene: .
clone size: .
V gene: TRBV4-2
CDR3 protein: CASSHDSPTNTGELFF
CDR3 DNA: TGTGCCAGCAGCCACGACAGTCCTACGAACACCGGGGAGCTGTTTTTT

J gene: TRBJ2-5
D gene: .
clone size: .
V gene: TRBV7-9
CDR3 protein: CASSPSEQETQYF
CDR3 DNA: TGTGCCAGCAGCCCATCGGAGCAAGAGACCCAGTACTTC

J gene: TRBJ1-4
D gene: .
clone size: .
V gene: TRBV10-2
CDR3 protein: CASSESSTLGKLFF
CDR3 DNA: TGCGCCAGCAGTGAGTCCTCCACACTTGGAAAACTGTTTTTT

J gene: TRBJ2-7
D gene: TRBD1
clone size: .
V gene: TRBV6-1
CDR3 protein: CASSQGANEQYF
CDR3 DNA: TGTGCCAGCAGCCAGGGGGCCAACGAGCAGTACTTC

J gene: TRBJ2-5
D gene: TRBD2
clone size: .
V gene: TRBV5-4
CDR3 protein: CASSLPAGGLEETQYF
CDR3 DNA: TGTGCCAGCAGCTTACCAGCGGGGGGGCTGGAAGAGACCCAGTACTTC

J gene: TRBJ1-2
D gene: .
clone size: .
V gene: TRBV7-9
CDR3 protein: CASSPPLTGAWDYTF
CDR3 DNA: TGTGCCAGCAGCCCTCCATTGACCGGAGCCTGGGACTACACCTTC

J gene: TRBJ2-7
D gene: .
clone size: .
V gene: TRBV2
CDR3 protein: CASSEAAGRTYEQYF
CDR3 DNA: TGTGCCAGCAGTGAAGCGGCAGGGAGGACCTACGAGCAGTACTTC

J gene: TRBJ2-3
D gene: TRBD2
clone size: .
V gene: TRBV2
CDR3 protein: CASSEGTSGNTDTQYF
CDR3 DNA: TGTGCCAGCAGTGAAGGGACTAGCGGGAACACAGATACGCAGTATTTT

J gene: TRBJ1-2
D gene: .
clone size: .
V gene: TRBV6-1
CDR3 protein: CASSEALDRANYGYTF
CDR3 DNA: TGTGCCAGCAGTGAAGCGCTCGACAGAGCTAACTATGGCTACACCTTC

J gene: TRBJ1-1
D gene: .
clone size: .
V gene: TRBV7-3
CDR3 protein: CASSPEGNTEAFF
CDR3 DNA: TGTGCCAGCAGCCCCGAGGGGAACACTGAAGCTTTCTTT

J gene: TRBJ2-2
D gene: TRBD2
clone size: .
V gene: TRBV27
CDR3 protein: CASRPLAGGPSTGELFF
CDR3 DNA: TGTGCCAGCAGACCGCTAGCGGGAGGGCCGAGCACCGGGGAGCTGTTTTTT

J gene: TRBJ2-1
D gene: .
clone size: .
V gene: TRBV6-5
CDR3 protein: CASSYNGAEYNEQFF
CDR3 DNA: TGTGCCAGCAGTTACAACGGGGCAGAGTACAATGAGCAGTTCTTC

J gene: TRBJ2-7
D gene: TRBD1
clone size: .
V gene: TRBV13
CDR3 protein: CASSFRGKLYEQYF
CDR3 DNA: TGTGCCAGCAGCTTCAGGGGGAAACTCTACGAGCAGTACTTC

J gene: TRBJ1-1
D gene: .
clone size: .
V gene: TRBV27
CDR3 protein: CASRIGMNTEAFF
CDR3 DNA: TGTGCCAGCAGGATAGGTATGAACACTGAAGCTTTCTTT

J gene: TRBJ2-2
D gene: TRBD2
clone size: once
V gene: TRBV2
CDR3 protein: CASSERSNGRVAGELFF
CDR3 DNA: TGTGCCAGCAGTGAAAGGAGTAACGGGAGGGTTGCCGGGGAGCTGTTTTTT

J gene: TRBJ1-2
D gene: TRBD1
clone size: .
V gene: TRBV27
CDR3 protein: CASSFGQGADGYTF
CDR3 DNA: TGTGCCAGCAGTTTCGGCCAGGGGGCGGATGGCTACACCTTC

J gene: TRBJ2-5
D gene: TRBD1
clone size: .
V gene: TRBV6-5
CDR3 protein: CASSYSPGGMEETQYF
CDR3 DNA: TGTGCCAGCAGTTACTCGCCAGGGGGCATGGAGGAGACCCAGTACTTC

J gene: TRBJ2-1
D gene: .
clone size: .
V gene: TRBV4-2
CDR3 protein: CASSQVGTDEQFF
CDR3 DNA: TGTGCCAGCAGCCAAGTGGGGACGGATGAGCAGTTCTTC

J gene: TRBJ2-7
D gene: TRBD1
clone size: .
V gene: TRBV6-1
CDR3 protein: CASSWDREYEQYF
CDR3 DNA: TGTGCCAGCAGTTGGGACAGGGAATACGAGCAGTACTTC

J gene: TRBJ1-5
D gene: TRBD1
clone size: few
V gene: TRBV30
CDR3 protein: CAWSESTGTPQHF
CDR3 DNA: TGTGCCTGGAGCGAATCGACAGGGACCCCCCAGCATTTT